The clone carrying this T cell receptor (beta chain) appeared once. The antigen is not known. This sample stems from a study of CD8+CD57+ T cells in acquired aplastic anemia. In the study overall: Sorted CD4+ and CD8+ cells gave an average of roughly 3.2 ug of DNA.

Flow cytometry had shown expanded CD8+CD57+ cells in the patients chosen for sequencing. Patients had received no therapy at the time of blood sampling. Genomic DNA, the template, was used for profiling of the TCR beta VDJ and CDR3. A single record per CDR3 protein comes from TCRdb applying MiXCR to the reads. The sample carries about 260,000 distinct CDR3 sequences, roughly 82% recorded once. Broader study findings: In common between the patients and the controls were some 29 CD8+ CDR3 sequences.

The CDR3 length is 16 residues. Trimming left V 6 bases short and J 0 bases short, with 17 bases between. The rearrangement joins TRBV12-3 or TRBV12-4 to TRBJ1-1; D unresolved. The sequenced sample consisted of sorted CD4+, CD8+, or CD8+CD57+ T cells (not recorded which) from PBMCs. This clonotype originated in a human donor with aplastic anemia. CDR3 protein: CASSRTPVVLNTEAFF. CDR3 nucleotide sequence: TGTGCCAGCAGCAGGACTCCCGTCGTCTTGAACACTGAAGCTTTCTTT.